This T cell receptor beta chain stems from a study of molecular identifiers for immune sequencing clone quantification. Findings and caveats of the study: Identical TCR molecules that share a barcode could lead to an underestimation of highly expanded clone sizes.

In its sample, this clonotype was seen many times. Antigen specificity is unknown. With 0 bases removed from V and 1 base from J, the gap between germline ends came to 15 bases. The CDR3 has 17 amino acids. CDR1 and CDR2 (germline): LNHDA, SQIVND (reference sequence). TCRdb reprocessed the PCR reads with MiXCR, giving one entry per CDR3 protein. This sample has about 640,000 distinct CDR3 sequences, with 20% found just once. The chain has TRBV19 and TRBJ2-5, with D tentatively TRBD1 or TRBD2 (5 bases each). The clonotype originates from a human donor in good health. Some libraries in this study had Jurkat cell RNA spiked in. The sequencing sample was made of naive CD8+ T cells from blood, with Jurkat cell RNA spiked in. As for subset: FACS-sorted CD8+CD4-CCR7+CD45RA+ naive T cells. As DNA, the CDR3 is TGTGCCAGTAGTATAGATCCCCTTTGGGACCTCCAAGAGACCCAGTACTTC. Protein: CASSIDPLWDLQETQYF. Together with reference TRBV19 and TRBJ2-5, the CDR3 gives the full variable domain: DGGITQSPKYLFRKEGQNVTLSCEQNLNHDAMYWYRQDPGQGLRLIYYSQIVNDFQKGDIAEGYSVSREKKESFPLTVTSAQKNPTAFYLCASSIDPLWDLQETQYFGPGTRLLVL.